What follows are 21 T cell receptor beta chains derived from one specimen sequenced in a study of response to subunit inactivated influenza vaccine. MiXCR, applied by TCRdb to the RT-PCR reads, yields one record per CDR3 protein. The table shows 860,000 or so distinct CDR3 sequences, with 21% occurring only once. The source material was PBMCs from blood, sampled 5 days after vaccination. The receptor source for this set is a man aged 50-60 years who received an inactivated influenza vaccine.

This clonotype has more than one count but fewer than ten. The rearrangement links TRBV12-3 or TRBV12-4 to TRBJ2-1, with TRBD2 matching 12 bases. The CDR3 totals 17 residues. J lost 10 bases, V lost 3 bases, and 13 bases had no gene match. The DNA of the CDR3 is TGTGCCAGCAGTTTGGACCAACTAGCGGGAGGACTCAGGGAGCAGTTCTTC. It translates to CASSLDQLAGGLREQFF.

V gene TRBV12-3 or TRBV12-4 combines with J gene TRBJ1-1; D not certain. V was pared by 7 bases and J by 1 base, with 13 bases between. The CDR3 runs to 14 residues. CDR3 coding DNA: TGTGCCAGCACTCTCGGACGAGGGAACACTGAAGCTTTCTTT. Its translation: CASTLGRGNTEAFF.

The rearrangement uses TRBV4-2 and TRBJ2-3, with TRBD2 identical over 8 bases. Unmatched junction bases numbered 10, after V lost 0 bases and J lost 8 bases. CDR3 length: 16 amino acids. Germline assignment: CDR1 LGHNA and CDR2 YNFKEQ. The CDR3: CASSQDPSGSSATQYF. The CDR3 DNA reads as TGTGCCAGCAGCCAAGATCCAAGCGGGAGTTCCGCTACGCAGTATTTT.

The rearrangement uses TRBV10-2 and TRBJ2-1, with 14 bases matching TRBD2. CDR1 is WSHSY and CDR2 is SAAADI in the germline V gene. The CDR3 is 14 amino acids. The ends lost 5 bases at V and 12 bases at J; junction bases unmatched: 6. The CDR3 protein is CASSLPGTSGGQFF. CDR3 nucleotides: TGCGCCAGCAGTCTCCCCGGGACTAGCGGGGGGCAGTTCTTC.

This clonotype has ten or more counts. The J gene is TRBJ1-1, the V gene TRBV28; no firm D call. V was clipped by 5 bases and J by 1 base, with 8 bases between them. Germline-derived CDR1 and CDR2 are MDHEN and SYDVKM. The CDR3 is made up of 13 amino acids. The CDR3 region is CASSGYQNTEAFF. CDR3 nucleotides: TGTGCCAGCAGTGGTTACCAGAACACTGAAGCTTTCTTT. Variable domain in full (rest from reference TRBV28 and TRBJ1-1): DVKVTQSSRYLVKRTGEKVFLECVQDMDHENMFWYRQDPGLGLRLIYFSYDVKMKEKGDIPEGYSVSREKKERFSLILESASTNQTSMYLCASSGYQNTEAFFGQGTRLTVV.

This clonotype was observed a handful of times. CDR3 in DNA: TGCGCCAGCAGCCAAGATTGGTGGGGGAGCACAGATACGCAGTATTTT. Amino acid sequence: CASSQDWWGSTDTQYF. V and J are TRBV4-3 and TRBJ2-3; D assignment may be TRBD1 or TRBD2 (5 bases each). Looked up from germline, CDR1 is LGHNA and CDR2 is YSLEER. V lost 0 bases to trimming and J lost 0 bases, with 10 bases between them. This CDR3 has 16 residues.

CDR3 in amino acids: CASSVGTSGDTQYF. CDR3 DNA: TGTGCCAGCAGCGTAGGGACTAGCGGGGATACGCAGTATTTT. V is TRBV9 and J is TRBJ2-3; TRBD2 aligns across 11 bases. The CDR3 extends over 14 amino acids. Trimming at V came to 0 bases and at J to 6 bases, leaving 0 bases not matched to a gene. Germline V lookup: CDR1 SGDLS, CDR2 YYNGEE.

This clonotype was detected a few times. The chain uses TRBV20-1 and TRBJ2-1; 10 nucleotides match TRBD2. The CDR3 covers 16 residues. CDR1 is DFQATT, CDR2 SNEGSKA, per germline (reference sequence). The trim removed 3 bases at V and 6 bases at J, leaving 11 bases unmatched. The CDR3 DNA is TGCAGTGCTAGGTGGCCTAGCGGGGGAGTGGGCAATGAGCAGTTCTTC. Its protein is CSARWPSGGVGNEQFF.

There are a few counts of this clonotype. The gene calls are TRBV10-1 and TRBJ2-7; perhaps TRBD1 as D (5 bases). Germline CDR1 is WNHNN and CDR2 is SYGVQD (reference sequence). Trimming pared 3 bases from V and 2 bases from J, leaving 11 bases between. The CDR3 totals 14 residues. The CDR3 DNA reads TGCGCCAGCAGTGATAAGGGCAGGGCCTACGAGCAGTACTTC. Translated, it gives CASSDKGRAYEQYF.

This clonotype appeared a few times. The gene calls are TRBV20-1 and TRBJ2-3, with 9 nucleotides matching TRBD1. With 5 bases clipped from V and 2 bases from J, the junction kept 14 bases outside the gene matches. The CDR3 totals 17 residues. Per the germline V gene, CDR1 is DFQATT and CDR2 is SNEGSKA (reference sequence). CDR3 region: CSASDRGRGFPTDTQYF. CDR3 sequence (DNA): TGCAGTGCTTCAGACAGGGGGAGGGGCTTTCCCACAGATACGCAGTATTTT.

The CDR3 bases are TGTGCCAGCAGTTTCGCAGGGGTCGTCGGCTACACCTTC. This translates into CASSFAGVVGYTF. The chain links TRBV12-3 or TRBV12-4 to TRBJ1-2, with D possibly being TRBD1 (6 bases). With 3 bases removed from V and 8 bases from J, the gap between germline ends came to 13 bases. The CDR3 contains 13 residues.

This clonotype has at least ten counts. CDR3 protein: CASSPEPGQETQYF. CDR3 nucleotides: TGTGCCAGCAGCCCGGAGCCGGGGCAAGAGACCCAGTACTTC. The V and J genes are TRBV11-2 and TRBJ2-5, with a possible D match to TRBD2 (5 bases). CDR3 length: 14 residues. The germline V and J ends were trimmed by 5 bases and 2 bases, with 12 bases remaining between them. Germline V CDR1 and CDR2: SGHAT, FQNNGV.

This chain joins TRBV18 and TRBJ1-3; D is unresolved. Trimming took off 4 bases at V and 1 base at J, with 14 bases between the two ends. The CDR3 runs to 16 residues. The germline V gene encodes CDR1 KGHSH and CDR2 LQKENI. The CDR3, as DNA: TGTGCCAGCTCACGTAACTCCCCGGTTTCTGGAAACACCATATATTTT. This sequence encodes CASSRNSPVSGNTIYF.

V is TRBV9 and J is TRBJ2-7, with 7 bases aligning to TRBD2. Trimming cost V 0 bases and J 2 bases; bases outside gene matches: 5. Per germline, CDR1 SGDLS and CDR2 YYNGEE. The CDR3 contains 15 residues. CDR3 sequence (DNA): TGTGCCAGCAGCGTAGATCCAGCGGGAACCTACGAGCAGTACTTC. This codes for CASSVDPAGTYEQYF.

This clonotype came up a few times. The V gene is TRBV6-1, the J gene TRBJ2-5, with 9 nucleotides matching TRBD1. Germline lookup yields CDR1 MNHNS and CDR2 SASEGT. The trim removed 7 bases at V and 2 bases at J, leaving 8 bases unmatched. This CDR3 contains 15 residues. The CDR3 loop is CASTKTGGLQETQYF. The DNA for the CDR3 is TGTGCCAGCACCAAGACAGGGGGTCTACAAGAGACCCAGTACTTC.

The V gene is TRBV7-2, the J gene TRBJ2-1, with TRBD2 identical over 10 bases. The germline V gene encodes CDR1 SGHTA and CDR2 FQGNSA. The CDR3 runs to 16 residues. The V segment lost 5 bases and the J segment 7 bases; nucleotides outside the gene matches: 11. The CDR3 is CASSTFSGRSGNEQFF. In DNA form, the CDR3 reads TGTGCCAGCAGCACCTTTAGCGGGAGGTCGGGTAATGAGCAGTTCTTC. The entire variable domain, with the rest obtained from reference TRBV7-2 and TRBJ2-1, is as follows: GAGVSQSPSNKVTEKGKDVELRCDPISGHTALYWYRQSLGQGLEFLIYFQGNSAPDKSGLPSDRFSAERTGGSVSTLTIQRTQQEDSAVYLCASSTFSGRSGNEQFFGPGTRLTVL.

Many counts were recorded for this clonotype. The chain is built from TRBV2 and TRBJ1-2, with D tentatively TRBD1 (6 bases). V lost 8 bases, J lost 1 base, and 14 bases lay in between. CDR3 size: 14 residues. Per germline, CDR1 SNHLY and CDR2 FYNNEI. The CDR3 nucleotides read TGTGCCAGCTCTGTCAGACAGGTTAACTATGGCTACACCTTC. Translated, it gives CASSVRQVNYGYTF.

The chain carries TRBV12-3 or TRBV12-4 and TRBJ2-1; no firm D call. The CDR3 consists of 14 residues. The V end was cut by 5 bases, the J end by 0 bases, with 8 bases between. The CDR3 DNA follows: TGTGCCAGCAGTACAACCTCCTCCTACAATGAGCAGTTCTTC. Its protein product is CASSTTSSYNEQFF.

The rearrangement uses TRBV12-3 or TRBV12-4 and TRBJ2-5; D gene uncertain. Trimming took 5 bases from V and 2 from J, leaving 9 bases between them. The CDR3 length is 13 residues. DNA for the CDR3: TGTGCCAGCAGTCCGATGGGGCAAGAGACCCAGTACTTC. Amino acids: CASSPMGQETQYF.

This clonotype was picked up many times. The chain links TRBV20-1 to TRBJ1-1, with D unclear. CDR3 length: 12 amino acids. V lost 6 bases to trimming and J lost 5 bases, with 13 bases between them. Germline CDR1 DFQATT, CDR2 SNEGSKA (reference sequence). CDR3: CSAGLGLTEAFF. The CDR3 DNA is TGCAGTGCCGGACTGGGTTTGACTGAAGCTTTCTTT.

The chain carries TRBV5-5 and TRBJ2-7, with 8 bases that match TRBD1. The V segment lost 5 bases and the J segment 5 bases; nucleotides outside the gene matches: 6. The CDR3 sequence is 13 residues long. Germline V lookup: CDR1 SGHKS, CDR2 YYEKEE (reference sequence). The CDR3 loop reads CASRYGTGHEQYF. In nucleotides, the CDR3 is TGTGCCAGCAGATACGGGACAGGCCACGAGCAGTACTTC.